What follows is one T cell receptor (beta chain) and its context. This sample is drawn from a study of blood T cell repertoires in COVID-19. Study as a whole: The cDNA or gDNA used as material had been derived from T cells, B-cell-depleted T cells, or PBMCs.

In the original processing: Using reference gene primer amplification, nucleated cell counts were estimated. Measured with immunoSEQ multiplex PCR; TCRdb has only the in-frame clones, and not every one. Clone size and the V and J calls come from that table; the DNA yielded D and trimming. The profile shows roughly 300,000 clones, roughly 90% of them singletons. There are 15 residues in the CDR3. The germline V gene encodes CDR1 LNHDA and CDR2 SQIVND (reference sequence). V lost 3 bases, J lost 2 bases, and 11 bases lay in between. Sequenced material: peripheral blood. This clonotype was obtained from a man aged 18 to 29 with active or convalescent COVID-19. The chain couples TRBV19 to TRBJ1-5, with no clear D. CDR3 protein: CASSIPGMGNQPQHF. In nucleotides, the CDR3 is TGTGCCAGTAGTATCCCCGGGATGGGCAATCAGCCCCAGCATTTT.